Presented here are 23 T cell receptor beta chains from one specimen sequenced in a study of T cells expressing NK-cell markers. TCRdb reprocessed the 5' RACE reads and keeps a single row for each CDR3 protein, giving no DNA. The sample data list 450,000 to 600,000 distinct CDR3 sequences. The specimen was blood T cells: a sorted CD56 or NKG2C T cell subset, CD4+ or CD8+ T cells, or bulk PBMC T cells (not recorded which). All receptors come from a man aged 18 to 30 in good health.

The chain recombines TRBV20-1 with TRBJ2-7; as DNA is missing, the TRBD2 call by TCRdb cannot be tested. The V gene's germline CDR1 is DFQATT and CDR2 SNEGSKA (reference sequence). The CDR3 is 13 amino acids. Here the CDR3 reads CSAPRGLGGEQYF.

J is TRBJ2-3 and V is TRBV6-1. The germline V gene has CDR1 MNHNS and CDR2 SASEGT. The CDR3 length is 14 residues. CDR3 sequence: CASSEGFRADTQYF.

The rearrangement joins TRBV6-2 or TRBV6-3 to TRBJ2-6. The germline CDR1 and CDR2 sequences are MNHEY and SVGEGT. CDR3 length equals 17 residues. This CDR3 reads CASSYEVDGSGANVLTF.

The chain joins TRBV18 to TRBJ1-1. This CDR3 has 15 residues. In germline, CDR1 is KGHSH, CDR2 LQKENI. This chain's CDR3 is CASSPLRQGNTEAFF.

The rearrangement joins TRBV18 to TRBJ2-5; the TCRdb call, TRBD1, lacks DNA for checking. CDR1 is KGHSH and CDR2 is LQKENI in the germline V gene. There are 12 residues in the CDR3. This CDR3 reads CASSPQGETQYF.

The chain couples TRBV3-1 to TRBJ2-1; TCRdb lists TRBD2, though no DNA is available to test this call. Germline lookup yields CDR1 LGHDT and CDR2 YNNKEL (reference sequence). The CDR3 runs to 17 residues. CDR3 protein: CASSQVYSGGSYNEQFF.

This chain joins TRBV20-1 and TRBJ2-3; TCRdb's D call of TRBD1 is untestable without DNA. The CDR3 runs to 15 residues. CDR1 DFQATT and CDR2 SNEGSKA come from the germline V gene (reference sequence). The CDR3 spells CSARDPRTGDDTQYF.

CDR3 region: CASSFGQGLYGYTF. The chain joins TRBV5-1 to TRBJ1-2; checking the TCRdb D call of TRBD1 is not possible without DNA. CDR3 length: 14 amino acids. Germline V gene lookup returns CDR1 SGHRS and CDR2 YFSETQ.

The chain combines TRBV12-3 or TRBV12-4 with TRBJ1-4; TCRdb's assignment of TRBD1 cannot be checked, as there is no DNA. This CDR3 comprises 16 residues. This CDR3 reads CASKSTGVRVNEKLFF.

This chain joins TRBV4-3 and TRBJ2-7; with no DNA, the TCRdb D assignment of TRBD1 cannot be verified. The CDR3 contains 15 residues. Germline CDR1 reads LGHNA; CDR2 reads YSLEER. CDR3 amino acids: CASSQESPGAYEQYF.

The chain joins TRBV20-1 to TRBJ2-7; TCRdb's D call of TRBD1 is untestable without DNA. The CDR3 consists of 13 residues. CDR1 DFQATT and CDR2 SNEGSKA come from the germline V gene (reference sequence). Here the CDR3 reads CSAQQTFGGEQYF.

The chain couples TRBV6-5 to TRBJ1-2; TCRdb indicates TRBD1, and absent DNA this call remains unverified. The CDR3 runs 15 residues. CDR1 MNHEY and CDR2 SVGAGI come from the germline V gene. The CDR3 loop reads CASSYQTGLDYGYTF.

The chain uses TRBV19 and TRBJ2-1; with no DNA, the TCRdb D assignment of TRBD1 cannot be verified. CDR1 and CDR2 (germline): LNHDA, SQIVND (reference sequence). The CDR3 covers 17 residues. The CDR3 spells CASSIANGRGWKTREFF.

The chain employs TRBV3-1 and TRBJ2-1; TCRdb designates TRBD2, a call that cannot be tested without DNA. The CDR3 length is 13 residues. Germline V gene lookup returns CDR1 LGHDT and CDR2 YNNKEL (reference sequence). Here the CDR3 reads CASSPTTDNEQFF.

The chain combines TRBV28 with TRBJ2-4; TCRdb names TRBD2, which stays unverified in the absence of DNA. Per the germline V gene, CDR1 is MDHEN and CDR2 is SYDVKM. This CDR3 is 13 amino acids long. The CDR3 is CASSFTSGVIQYF.

This CDR3 is CAIHGGTGGRNEQFF. V and J are TRBV10-3 and TRBJ2-1; TCRdb proposes TRBD1, but this gene call is untestable without DNA. The germline gives CDR1 ENHRY, CDR2 SYGVKD. The CDR3 extends over 15 amino acids.

The chain links TRBV6-2 or TRBV6-3 to TRBJ2-1; the D call of TRBD2 rests on TCRdb alone, since no DNA is present to check it. The CDR3 is 16 amino acids. Germline CDR1 is MNHEY and CDR2 is SVGEGT. The CDR3: CASSYSAHRASGHQFF.

This chain uses TRBV20-1 with TRBJ2-1; without DNA, the TCRdb call of TRBD2 cannot be checked. The CDR3 is made up of 13 amino acids. CDR1 DFQATT and CDR2 SNEGSKA come from the germline V gene (reference sequence). The CDR3 sequence is CSARVRDSHFTVF.

The chain carries TRBV30 and TRBJ2-1; TCRdb outputs TRBD2, but without DNA this stays unchecked. The germline gives CDR1 GTSNPN, CDR2 SVGIG (reference sequence). The CDR3 consists of 15 residues. CDR3 sequence reads: CARDGMTRASNEQFF.

This chain connects TRBV28 to TRBJ2-5; TCRdb picks TRBD1, but there is no DNA to check that call. This CDR3 region has 16 residues. The germline V gene has CDR1 MDHEN and CDR2 SYDVKM. The CDR3 loop is CASSLWLQGRVETQYF.

CDR3 protein: CASSLEGRQGGQETQYF. This chain links TRBV7-9 with TRBJ2-5; TCRdb's assignment of TRBD1 cannot be checked, as there is no DNA. This CDR3 region has 17 residues. Germline values: CDR1 SEHNR, CDR2 FQNEAQ (reference sequence).

The rearrangement links TRBV10-3 to TRBJ2-1; with no DNA, the TCRdb D assignment of TRBD1 cannot be verified. Germline-derived CDR1 and CDR2 are ENHRY and SYGVKD. The length of the CDR3 is 15 residues. This CDR3 is CAITGQAHEGNEQFF.

The V call is TRBV29-1, the J call TRBJ2-3; the TCRdb D gene call, TRBD2, has no DNA to confirm it. CDR3 length: 13 amino acids. Germline V gene data show CDR1 as SQVTM and CDR2 as ANQGSEA. This CDR3 is CSVGLAGVDTQYF.